This T cell receptor (beta chain) appears in the sequencing data of a study of shared clonotypes between healthy human individuals. General study points: Estimated richness was generally greater in naive than memory subsets. Read depth was anticipated to influence clonotype sharing among donors.

Concerning this clone: Its antigen is not known.

Assay used: immunoSEQ multiplex PCR; TCRdb lists only in-frame clones, some missing. This table has some 1,100,000 clones, approximately 80% appearing once. Trimming took 5 bases from V and 2 from J, leaving 16 bases between them. The length of the CDR3 is 16 residues. Germline CDR1 is MDHEN and CDR2 is SYDVKM. V gene TRBV28 combines with J gene TRBJ2-1; D possibly corresponds to TRBD2 (5 bases). The clonotype originates from a young man in good health. Some clones in this sample may be carry-over from other donors' samples. Sequencing was done on a sample of memory CD4+ T cells from PBMCs. Specified subset: CD45RA-negative fraction. The CDR3 spells CASSAPTSSPYNEQFF. The CDR3 DNA is TGTGCCAGCAGTGCCCCCACTAGTTCCCCCTACAATGAGCAGTTCTTC.